This T cell receptor beta chain is from a study of blood T cell repertoires in COVID-19. Germline V gene lookup returns CDR1 MNHEY and CDR2 SMNVEV (reference sequence). Trimming left V 4 bases short and J 1 base short, with 10 bases between. The CDR3 is 14 amino acids. Sequencing was performed with immunoSEQ multiplex PCR; in TCRdb, only in-frame clones are kept and a portion is missing. The data hold about 21,000 clones, with 83% observed a single time. This chain joins TRBV27 and TRBJ1-1; the D gene is possibly TRBD1 (5 bases). Sequencing used peripheral blood. The receptor was isolated from a human donor in a cohort sampled during active COVID-19. CDR3 DNA: TGTGCCAGCAGTTGGCGCGGACAGAACACTGAAGCTTTCTTT. As protein: CASSWRGQNTEAFF.